The 10 T cell receptor beta chains presented below share a single source sample, sequenced in a study of shared clonotypes between healthy human individuals. Profiled with immunoSEQ multiplex PCR; TCRdb holds only in-frame clones, not every one. The table shows about 2.3 million clones, with 90% to 95% occurring only once. Material for sequencing was naive CD4+ T cells from PBMCs. As to subset: CD45RA+ positively selected. The receptors were gathered from a man between 18 and 35 years old in good health. Some clones in this sample may be carry-over from other donors' samples.

This chain links TRBV18 with TRBJ2-2; unclear D gene. Germline lookup yields CDR1 KGHSH and CDR2 LQKENI. There are 16 residues in the CDR3. The ends were cut back, 4 bases at V and 3 bases at J, with 15 bases in the middle. CDR3 nucleotides: TGTGCCAGCTCACTCTCTCGGGTTGGATACACCGGGGAGCTGTTTTTT. Translation gives CASSLSRVGYTGELFF.

The V gene is TRBV27, the J gene TRBJ2-3; D possibly matches TRBD1 or TRBD2 (5 bases each). Germline-derived CDR1 and CDR2 are MNHEY and SMNVEV (reference sequence). The CDR3 runs 15 residues. V shed 8 bases and J shed 6 bases, with 21 bases lying between them. CDR3 DNA sequence: TGTGCCAGCTGGGATTTTGGGGACCGGAGGGATACGCAGTATTTT. Amino acids: CASWDFGDRRDTQYF.

This clone was found once. Here the CDR3 DNA reads TGCGCCAGCAGCCAAGGGACAGGGTGGGAGACCCAGTACTTC. It translates to CASSQGTGWETQYF. This chain joins TRBV4-1 and TRBJ2-5; the match to TRBD1 covers 8 bases. This CDR3 is 14 amino acids long. The J segment lost 5 bases and the V segment lost 1 base, leaving 3 bases of the junction unmatched. Per the germline V gene, CDR1 is MGHRA and CDR2 is YSYEKL.

The chain has TRBV5-1 and TRBJ1-1; the D gene is possibly TRBD1 (5 bases). This CDR3 is 20 amino acids long. Trimming cost V 1 base and J 0 bases, with 25 bases left between them. The germline V gene encodes CDR1 SGHRS and CDR2 YFSETQ. The CDR3 reads CASSLRTSLSGIYMNTEAFF. The CDR3, as DNA: TGCGCCAGCAGCTTGAGAACTTCCTTATCAGGGATTTACATGAACACTGAAGCTTTCTTT. Complete variable domain (other parts from reference TRBV5-1 and TRBJ1-1): KAGVTQTPRYLIKTRGQQVTLSCSPISGHRSVSWYQQTPGQGLQFLFEYFSETQRNKGNFPGRFSGRQFSNSRSEMNVSTLELGDSALYLCASSLRTSLSGIYMNTEAFFGQGTRLTVV.

The rearrangement joins TRBV7-8 to TRBJ1-3, with 9 bases that match TRBD1. This CDR3 comprises 15 residues. The trim removed 2 bases at V and 7 bases at J, leaving 6 bases unmatched. CDR1 is SGHVS and CDR2 is FQNEAQ in the germline V gene. The CDR3 spells CASSLMGQGSNTIYF. The CDR3 DNA sequence: TGTGCCAGCAGCTTAATGGGACAGGGATCGAACACCATATATTTT. Using reference TRBV7-8 and TRBJ1-3 for the parts outside the CDR3, the full variable domain is GAGVSQSPRYKVAKRGQDVALRCDPISGHVSLFWYQQALGQGPEFLTYFQNEAQLDKSGLPSDRFFAERPEGSVSTLKIQRTQQEDSAVYLCASSLMGQGSNTIYFGEGSWLTVV.

J is TRBJ2-2 and V is TRBV28, with D maybe TRBD1 (6 bases). The germline V gene encodes CDR1 MDHEN and CDR2 SYDVKM. This CDR3 spans 19 amino acids. V was trimmed by 0 bases and J by 4 bases, leaving 21 bases between them. This CDR3 reads CASSLWGQRIIERTGELFF. The CDR3 nucleotides are TGTGCCAGCAGTTTATGGGGACAAAGGATAATCGAACGCACCGGGGAGCTGTTTTTT. Combining the CDR3 with reference TRBV28 and TRBJ2-2 gives the whole variable domain DVKVTQSSRYLVKRTGEKVFLECVQDMDHENMFWYRQDPGLGLRLIYFSYDVKMKEKGDIPEGYSVSREKKERFSLILESASTNQTSMYLCASSLWGQRIIERTGELFFGEGSRLTVL.

The V and J genes are TRBV2 and TRBJ2-5; possible D gene TRBD2, 5 bases. Trimming shortened V by 5 bases and J by 5 bases, and 18 bases separated the two germline ends. Germline V CDR1 and CDR2: SNHLY, FYNNEI. The CDR3 runs to 15 residues. CDR3 amino acids: CASSHQTNPRETQYF. DNA of the CDR3: TGTGCCAGCAGTCACCAGACTAACCCTCGGGAGACCCAGTACTTC. Complete variable domain (other parts from reference TRBV2 and TRBJ2-5): EPEVTQTPSHQVTQMGQEVILRCVPISNHLYFYWYRQILGQKVEFLVSFYNNEISEKSEIFDDQFSVERPDGSNFTLKIRSTKLEDSAMYFCASSHQTNPRETQYFGPGTRLLVL.

The chain joins TRBV2 to TRBJ2-7; D might be TRBD1 (5 bases). The V gene's germline CDR1 is SNHLY and CDR2 FYNNEI. Deletions cut 7 bases from V and 2 bases from J, with 15 bases between. The CDR3 extends over 14 amino acids. Written as DNA, the CDR3 is TGTGCCAGCAAGACAGTACGTGGTGCCTACGAGCAGTACTTC. Translated, it gives CASKTVRGAYEQYF.

The chain joins TRBV4-3 to TRBJ2-1, with D possibly TRBD2 on 5 matching bases. The germline CDR1 and CDR2 sequences are LGHNA and YSLEER. The CDR3 runs to 13 residues. V lost 3 bases, J lost 5 bases, and 8 bases lay in between. CDR3 residues: CASSQEADNEQFF. CDR3 nucleotide sequence: TGCGCCAGCAGCCAGGAGGCCGACAATGAGCAGTTCTTC.

The J gene is TRBJ1-5, the V gene TRBV6-6, with D uncertain. Deletions cut 8 bases from V and 0 bases from J, with 14 bases between. Germline CDR1 is MNHNY and CDR2 is SVGAGI (reference sequence). The CDR3 totals 15 residues. The CDR3 reads CASGLWETSNQPQHF. For the CDR3, the DNA is TGTGCCAGCGGGTTATGGGAGACTAGCAATCAGCCCCAGCATTTT.